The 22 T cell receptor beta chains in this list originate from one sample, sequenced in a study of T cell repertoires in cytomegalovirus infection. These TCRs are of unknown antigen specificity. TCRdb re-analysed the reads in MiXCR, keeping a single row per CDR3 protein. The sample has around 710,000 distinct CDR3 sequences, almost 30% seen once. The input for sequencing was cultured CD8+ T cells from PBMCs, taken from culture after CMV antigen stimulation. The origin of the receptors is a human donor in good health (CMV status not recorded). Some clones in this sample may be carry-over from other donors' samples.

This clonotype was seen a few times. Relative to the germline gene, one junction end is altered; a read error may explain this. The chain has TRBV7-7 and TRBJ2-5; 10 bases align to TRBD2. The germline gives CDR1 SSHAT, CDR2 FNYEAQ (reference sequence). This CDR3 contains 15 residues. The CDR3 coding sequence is TGTGCTAGCAGCCCGAGGACTAGCGGCCAAGAGACCCAGTACTTC. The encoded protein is CASSPRTSGQETQYF.

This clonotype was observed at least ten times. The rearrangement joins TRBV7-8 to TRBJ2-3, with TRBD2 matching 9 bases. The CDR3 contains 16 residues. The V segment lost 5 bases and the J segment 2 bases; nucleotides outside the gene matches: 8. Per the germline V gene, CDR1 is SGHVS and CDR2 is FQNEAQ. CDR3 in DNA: TGTGCCAGCAGCCGCTTTAGCGGGGGTAACACAGATACGCAGTATTTT. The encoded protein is CASSRFSGGNTDTQYF.

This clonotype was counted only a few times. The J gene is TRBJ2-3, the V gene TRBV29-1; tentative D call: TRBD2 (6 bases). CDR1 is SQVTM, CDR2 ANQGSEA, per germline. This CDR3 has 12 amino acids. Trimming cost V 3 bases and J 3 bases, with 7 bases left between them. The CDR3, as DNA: TGCAGCGTTGAGGAGGGTACAGATACGCAGTATTTT. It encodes CSVEEGTDTQYF.

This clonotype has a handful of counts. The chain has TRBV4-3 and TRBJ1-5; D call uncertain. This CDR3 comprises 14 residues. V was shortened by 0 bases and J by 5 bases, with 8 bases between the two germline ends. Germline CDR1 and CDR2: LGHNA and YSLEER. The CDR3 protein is CASSQEVGYQPQHF. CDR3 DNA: TGCGCCAGCAGCCAAGAGGTCGGGTATCAGCCCCAGCATTTT.

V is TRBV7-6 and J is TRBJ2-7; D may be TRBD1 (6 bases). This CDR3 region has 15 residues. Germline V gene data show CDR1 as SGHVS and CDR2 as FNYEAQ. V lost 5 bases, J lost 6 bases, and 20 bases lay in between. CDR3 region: CASSEQGPIVREQYF. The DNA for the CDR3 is TGTGCCAGCAGCGAACAGGGTCCGATCGTTCGCGAGCAGTACTTC. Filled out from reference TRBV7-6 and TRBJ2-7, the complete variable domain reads GAGVSQSPRYKVTKRGQDVALRCDPISGHVSLYWYRQALGQGPEFLTYFNYEAQQDKSGLPNDRFSAERPEGSISTLTIQRTEQRDSAMYRCASSEQGPIVREQYFGPGTRLTVT.

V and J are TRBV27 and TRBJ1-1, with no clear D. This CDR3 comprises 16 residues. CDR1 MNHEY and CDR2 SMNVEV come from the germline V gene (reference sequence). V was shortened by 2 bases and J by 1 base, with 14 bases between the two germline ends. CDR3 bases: TGTGCCAGCAGTTTAGGACCTTTGGGGAGGAACACTGAAGCTTTCTTT. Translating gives CASSLGPLGRNTEAFF.

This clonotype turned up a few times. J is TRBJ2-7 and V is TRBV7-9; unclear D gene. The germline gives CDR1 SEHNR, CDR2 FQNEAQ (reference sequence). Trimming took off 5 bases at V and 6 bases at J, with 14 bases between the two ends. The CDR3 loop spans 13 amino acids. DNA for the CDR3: TGTGCCAGCAGCCCCCCGACTCCTAGCGAGCAGTACGTC. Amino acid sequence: CASSPPTPSEQYV.

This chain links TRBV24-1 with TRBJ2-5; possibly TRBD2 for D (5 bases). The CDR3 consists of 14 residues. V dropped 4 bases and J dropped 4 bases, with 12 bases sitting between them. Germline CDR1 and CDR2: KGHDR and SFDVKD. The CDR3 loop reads CATSESGSLETQYF. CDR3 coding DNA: TGTGCCACCAGTGAGAGTGGGAGTTTAGAGACCCAGTACTTC.

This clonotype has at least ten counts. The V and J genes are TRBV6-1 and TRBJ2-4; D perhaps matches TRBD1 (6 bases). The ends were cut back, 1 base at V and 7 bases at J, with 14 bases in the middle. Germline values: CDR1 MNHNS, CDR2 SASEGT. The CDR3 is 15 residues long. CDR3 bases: TGTGCCAGCAGTGAAGGACAGGTCCCGGAGAACATTCAGTACTTC. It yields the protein CASSEGQVPENIQYF.

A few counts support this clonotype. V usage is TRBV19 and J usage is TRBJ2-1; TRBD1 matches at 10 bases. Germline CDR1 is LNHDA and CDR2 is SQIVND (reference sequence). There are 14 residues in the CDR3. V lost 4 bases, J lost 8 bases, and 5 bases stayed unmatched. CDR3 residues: CASSTGQGVDEQFF. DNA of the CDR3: TGTGCCAGTAGTACAGGACAGGGGGTCGATGAGCAGTTCTTC.

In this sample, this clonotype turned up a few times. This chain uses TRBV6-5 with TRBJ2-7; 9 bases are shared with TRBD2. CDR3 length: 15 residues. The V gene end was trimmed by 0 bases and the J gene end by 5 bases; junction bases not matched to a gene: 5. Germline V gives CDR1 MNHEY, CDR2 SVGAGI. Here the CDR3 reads CASSYSLAGVDEQYF. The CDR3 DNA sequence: TGTGCCAGCAGTTACTCCTTAGCGGGGGTCGACGAGCAGTACTTC.

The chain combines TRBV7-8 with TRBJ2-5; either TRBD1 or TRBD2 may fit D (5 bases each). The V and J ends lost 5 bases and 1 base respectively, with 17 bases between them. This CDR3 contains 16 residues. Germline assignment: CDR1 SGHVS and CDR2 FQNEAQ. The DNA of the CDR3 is TGTGCCAGCAGCGAGACGGGACGGAAGACCCAAGAGACCCAGTACTTC. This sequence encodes CASSETGRKTQETQYF. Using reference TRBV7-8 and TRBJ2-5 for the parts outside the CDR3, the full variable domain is GAGVSQSPRYKVAKRGQDVALRCDPISGHVSLFWYQQALGQGPEFLTYFQNEAQLDKSGLPSDRFFAERPEGSVSTLKIQRTQQEDSAVYLCASSETGRKTQETQYFGPGTRLLVL.

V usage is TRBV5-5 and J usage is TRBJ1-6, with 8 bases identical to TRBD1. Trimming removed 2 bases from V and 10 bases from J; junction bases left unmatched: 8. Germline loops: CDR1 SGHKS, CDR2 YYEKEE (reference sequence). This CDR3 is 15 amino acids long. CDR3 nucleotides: TGTGCCAGCAGCTTCGGACAGGGCGGAGGGTCACCCCTCCACTTT. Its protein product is CASSFGQGGGSPLHF.

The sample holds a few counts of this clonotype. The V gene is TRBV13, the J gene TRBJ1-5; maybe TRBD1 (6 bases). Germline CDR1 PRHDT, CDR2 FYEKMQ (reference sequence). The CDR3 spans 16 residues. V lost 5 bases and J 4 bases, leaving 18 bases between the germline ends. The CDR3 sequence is CASSGRTEGENQPQHF. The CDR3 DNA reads TGTGCCAGCAGCGGCCGGACAGAGGGTGAGAATCAGCCCCAGCATTTT.

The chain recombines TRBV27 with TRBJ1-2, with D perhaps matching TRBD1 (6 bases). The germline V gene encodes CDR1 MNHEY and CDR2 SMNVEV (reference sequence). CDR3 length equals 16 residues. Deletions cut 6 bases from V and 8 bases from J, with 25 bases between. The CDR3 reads CASSPIGWQGGGGYTF. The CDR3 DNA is TGTGCCAGCAGCCCCATAGGGTGGCAGGGAGGGGGAGGCTACACCTTC.

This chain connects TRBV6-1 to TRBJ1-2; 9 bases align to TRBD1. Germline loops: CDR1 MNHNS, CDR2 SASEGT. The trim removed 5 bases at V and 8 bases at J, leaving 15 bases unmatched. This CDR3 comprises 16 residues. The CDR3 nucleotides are TGTGCCAGCAGTTATCCGCAGACAGGGGGATTAGCGGGCTACACCTTC. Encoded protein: CASSYPQTGGLAGYTF.

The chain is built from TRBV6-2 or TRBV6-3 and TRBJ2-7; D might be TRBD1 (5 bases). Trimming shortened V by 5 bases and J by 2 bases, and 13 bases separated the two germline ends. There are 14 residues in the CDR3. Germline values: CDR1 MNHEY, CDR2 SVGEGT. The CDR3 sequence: CASSKQVSPYEQYV. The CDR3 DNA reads TGTGCCAGCAGTAAACAGGTGTCCCCCTACGAGCAGTACGTC.

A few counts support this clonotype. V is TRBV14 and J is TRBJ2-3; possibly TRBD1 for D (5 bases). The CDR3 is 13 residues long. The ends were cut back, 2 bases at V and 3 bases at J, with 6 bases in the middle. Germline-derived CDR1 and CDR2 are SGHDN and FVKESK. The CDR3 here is CASSQKGTDTQYF. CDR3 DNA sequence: TGTGCCAGCAGCCAAAAGGGGACAGATACGCAGTATTTT.

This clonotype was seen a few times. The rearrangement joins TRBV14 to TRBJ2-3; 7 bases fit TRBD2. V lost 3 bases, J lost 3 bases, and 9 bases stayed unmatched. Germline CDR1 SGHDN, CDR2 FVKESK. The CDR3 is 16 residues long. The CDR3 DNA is TGTGCCAGCAGCCATCAGGCGGGGGTGCCAACAGATACGCAGTATTTT. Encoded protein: CASSHQAGVPTDTQYF.

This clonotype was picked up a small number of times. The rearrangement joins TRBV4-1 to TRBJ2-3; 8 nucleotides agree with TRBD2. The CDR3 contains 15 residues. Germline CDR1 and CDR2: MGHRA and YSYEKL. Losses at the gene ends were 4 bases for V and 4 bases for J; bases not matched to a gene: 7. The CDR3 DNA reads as TGCGCCAGCAGCCTACTAGCGGAAGGCCCAGATACGCAGTATTTT. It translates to CASSLLAEGPDTQYF.

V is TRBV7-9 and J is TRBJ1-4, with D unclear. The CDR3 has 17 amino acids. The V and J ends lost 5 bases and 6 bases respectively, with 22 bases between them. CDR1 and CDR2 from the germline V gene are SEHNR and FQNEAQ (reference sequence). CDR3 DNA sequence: TGTGCCAGCAGCCGCGCCCCGGGGTTGGGCCAAGATGAAAAACTGTTTTTT. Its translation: CASSRAPGLGQDEKLFF.

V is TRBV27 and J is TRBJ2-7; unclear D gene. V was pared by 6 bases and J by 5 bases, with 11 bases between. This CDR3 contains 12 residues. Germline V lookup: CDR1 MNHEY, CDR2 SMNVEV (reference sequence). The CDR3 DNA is TGTGCCAGCAGCGAGACTGGGAACGAGCAGTACTTC. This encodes CASSETGNEQYF.